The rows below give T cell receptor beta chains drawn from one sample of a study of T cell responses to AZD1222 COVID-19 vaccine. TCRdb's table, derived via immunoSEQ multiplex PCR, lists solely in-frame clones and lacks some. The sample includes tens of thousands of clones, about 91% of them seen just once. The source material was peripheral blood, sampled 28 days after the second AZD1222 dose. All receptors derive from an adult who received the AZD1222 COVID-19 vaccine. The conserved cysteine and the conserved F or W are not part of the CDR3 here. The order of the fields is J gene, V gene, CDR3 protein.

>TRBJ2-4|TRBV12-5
ASGLAEPGADIQY
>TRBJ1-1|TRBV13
ASSSRGHQVNTEAF
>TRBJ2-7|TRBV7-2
ASSFSLRGRGYEQY
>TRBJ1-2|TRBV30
ACPQGLGNYGYT
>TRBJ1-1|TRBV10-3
ATVGQRNTEAF
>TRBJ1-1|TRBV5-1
ASSSGGPNTEAF
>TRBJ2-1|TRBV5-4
ASSPRDYNEQF
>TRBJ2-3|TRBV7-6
ASSPKREGPPQY
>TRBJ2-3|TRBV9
ASSVSMDTQY
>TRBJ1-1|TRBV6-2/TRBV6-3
ASSLGQKGARNTEAF
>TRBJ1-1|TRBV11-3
ASSLRPNTEAF
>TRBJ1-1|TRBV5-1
ASSLQTGNTEAF
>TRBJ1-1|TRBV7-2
ASSLRANPEAF
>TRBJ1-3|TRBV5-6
ASSLEGSAIY
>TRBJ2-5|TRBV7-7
ASSSPGQGQTQY
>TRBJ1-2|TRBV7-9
ASSLPGVNQGYT
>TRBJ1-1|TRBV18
ASSPGVSNTEAF
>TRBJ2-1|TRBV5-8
ASSLGVYGEQF
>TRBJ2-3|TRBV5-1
ASSFRSGGPDTQY
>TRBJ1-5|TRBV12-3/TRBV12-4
ASSPGGLQH
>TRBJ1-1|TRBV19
ASSIRQGAPNTEAF
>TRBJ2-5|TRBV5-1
ASSLALIAQETQY
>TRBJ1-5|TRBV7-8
ASSPGASFNQPQH
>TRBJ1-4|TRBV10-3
AISDRDRTTNEKLF
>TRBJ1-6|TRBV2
AARSPNNSPLH
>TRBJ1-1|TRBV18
ASSLNTEAF
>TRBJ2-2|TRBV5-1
ASSWGLAGNTGELF
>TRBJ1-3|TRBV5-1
ASSFQGGGNTIY
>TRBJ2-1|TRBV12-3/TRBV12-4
ASRQDQGEQF
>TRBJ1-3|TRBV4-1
ASSHPTGTSGNTIY
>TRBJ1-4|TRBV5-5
ASSLGTVNEKLF
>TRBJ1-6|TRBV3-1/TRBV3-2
ASSQAGNSPLH
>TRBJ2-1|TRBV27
ASSRSGRAGEQF
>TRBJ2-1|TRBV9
ASSVRGREGVNEQF
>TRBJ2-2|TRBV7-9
ASSPGLGQGMNTGELF
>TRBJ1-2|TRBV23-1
ASSQTRGQGRCYGYT
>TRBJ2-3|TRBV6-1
ASSEFSGAVTDTQY
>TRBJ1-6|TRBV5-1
ASSLGGTASPLH
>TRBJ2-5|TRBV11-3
ASSPARLAGVETQY
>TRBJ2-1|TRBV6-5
ASRRLNEQF
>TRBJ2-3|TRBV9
ASSKGLVDTQY
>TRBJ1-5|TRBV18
ASSLDRGLDQPQH
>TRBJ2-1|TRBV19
ASGMTGAKRNEQF
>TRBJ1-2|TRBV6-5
ATLGVQNYGYT
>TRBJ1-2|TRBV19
ASSMKITGGYT
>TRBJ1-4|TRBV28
ASSKGGRPGKLF
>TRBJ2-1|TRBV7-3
ASSLRAGGSSYNEQF
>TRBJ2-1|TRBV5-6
ASSPTTSGTYNEQF